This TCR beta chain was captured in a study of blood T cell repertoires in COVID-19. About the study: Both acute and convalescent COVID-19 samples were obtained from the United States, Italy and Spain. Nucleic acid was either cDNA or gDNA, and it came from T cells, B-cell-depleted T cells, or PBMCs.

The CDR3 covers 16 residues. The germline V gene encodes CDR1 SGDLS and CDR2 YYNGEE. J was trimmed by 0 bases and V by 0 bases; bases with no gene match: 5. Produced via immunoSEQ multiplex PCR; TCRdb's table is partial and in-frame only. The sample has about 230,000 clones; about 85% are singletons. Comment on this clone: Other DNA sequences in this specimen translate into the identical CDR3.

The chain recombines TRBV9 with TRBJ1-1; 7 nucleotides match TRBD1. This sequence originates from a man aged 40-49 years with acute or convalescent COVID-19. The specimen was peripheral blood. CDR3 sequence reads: CASSVGDSALNTEAFF. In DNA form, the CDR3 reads TGTGCCAGCAGCGTAGGGGACAGTGCATTGAACACTGAAGCTTTCTTT.